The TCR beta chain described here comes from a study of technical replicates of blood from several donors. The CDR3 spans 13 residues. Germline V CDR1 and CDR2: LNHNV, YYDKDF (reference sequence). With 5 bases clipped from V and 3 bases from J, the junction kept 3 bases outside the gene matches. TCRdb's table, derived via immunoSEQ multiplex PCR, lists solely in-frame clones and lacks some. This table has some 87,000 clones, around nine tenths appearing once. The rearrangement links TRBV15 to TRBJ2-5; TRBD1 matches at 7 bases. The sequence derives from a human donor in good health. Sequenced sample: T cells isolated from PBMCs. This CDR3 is CATSPTGEETQYF. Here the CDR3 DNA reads TGTGCCACCAGCCCCACAGGGGAAGAGACCCAGTACTTC. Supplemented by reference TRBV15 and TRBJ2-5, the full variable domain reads DAMVIQNPRYQVTQFGKPVTLSCSQTLNHNVMYWYQQKSSQAPKLLFHYYDKDFNNEADTPDNFQSRRPNTSFCFLDIRSPGLGDTAMYLCATSPTGEETQYFGPGTRLLVL.